Below, 31 T cell receptor beta chains from the same sample are listed, as sequenced in a study of CD8+CD57+ T cells in acquired aplastic anemia. Genomic DNA templated the TCR beta VDJ and CDR3 profiling. TCRdb reanalysed the reads using MiXCR and keeps one entry per CDR3 protein. This repertoire shows just over 150,000 distinct CDR3 sequences, 48% found once; its top ten account for 25% to 40%. All patients picked for sequencing had shown, by flow cytometry, an expansion of CD8+CD57+ cells. Sequenced material: sorted CD4+, CD8+, or CD8+CD57+ T cells (not recorded which) from PBMCs. All receptors derive from a human donor with aplastic anemia.

The rearrangement uses TRBV15 and TRBJ1-2; 10 nucleotides agree with TRBD1. The CDR3 covers 17 residues. V lost 5 bases to trimming and J lost 3 bases; unmatched junction nucleotides: 12. CDR1 and CDR2 (germline): LNHNV, YYDKDF (reference sequence). CDR3 in amino acids: CATSPIARTGGDYGYTF. The DNA of the CDR3 is TGTGCCACCAGCCCGATAGCCCGGACAGGGGGGGACTATGGCTACACCTTC.

V usage is TRBV12-3 or TRBV12-4 and J usage is TRBJ2-1, with D unresolved. Deletions cut 1 base from V and 5 bases from J, with 12 bases between. The CDR3 totals 15 residues. CDR3 residues: CASSLGSGPDNEQFF. In DNA, the CDR3 is TGTGCCAGCAGTTTAGGCTCCGGGCCCGACAATGAGCAGTTCTTC.

The J gene is TRBJ2-7, the V gene TRBV25-1; D uncertain. This CDR3 has 14 residues. Germline CDR1 MGHDK, CDR2 SYGVNS. V was cut by 1 base and J by 8 bases, with 15 bases left in between. The CDR3, as DNA: TGTGCCAGCAGTGAATCTAGGACGGGTACGAAGCAGTACTTC. Translated, it gives CASSESRTGTKQYF.

The CDR3 spells CAILQGPDEKLFF. As DNA, the CDR3 is TGTGCCATCCTACAGGGACCCGATGAAAAACTGTTTTTT. V and J are TRBV6-1 and TRBJ1-4, with D possibly matching TRBD1 (6 bases). The CDR3 is 13 amino acids. V dropped 10 bases and J dropped 6 bases, with 15 bases sitting between them. Germline V lookup: CDR1 MNHNS, CDR2 SASEGT.

This clonotype was picked up many times. This chain uses TRBV7-2 with TRBJ1-1; D gene unclear. The CDR3 totals 12 residues. Germline V gene lookup returns CDR1 SGHTA and CDR2 FQGNSA. V was pared by 3 bases and J by 1 base, with 3 bases between. The DNA for the CDR3 is TGTGCCAGCAGCTTTACGAACACTGAAGCTTTCTTT. Its protein product is CASSFTNTEAFF. The full variable domain, its missing parts supplied by reference TRBV7-2 and TRBJ1-1, is GAGVSQSPSNKVTEKGKDVELRCDPISGHTALYWYRQSLGQGLEFLIYFQGNSAPDKSGLPSDRFSAERTGGSVSTLTIQRTQQEDSAVYLCASSFTNTEAFFGQGTRLTVV.

The chain employs TRBV14 and TRBJ2-1; D not resolved. V lost 3 bases to trimming and J lost 8 bases, with 8 bases between them. This CDR3 contains 12 residues. Germline CDR1 reads SGHDN; CDR2 reads FVKESK. The CDR3 reads CASSQEYDEQFF. The CDR3 DNA reads TGTGCCAGCAGCCAGGAGTATGATGAGCAGTTCTTC.

This clonotype was found once. The chain joins TRBV2 to TRBJ1-3; D ambiguous. This CDR3 comprises 13 residues. The V end was cut by 5 bases, the J end by 5 bases, with 10 bases between. In germline, CDR1 is SNHLY, CDR2 FYNNEI. CDR3 residues: CASSHSGRNTIYF. The CDR3, as DNA: TGTGCCAGCAGTCACTCAGGAAGAAACACCATATATTTT.

As regards this clonotype: It may be a read error: a sequence one base away is much more abundant. In this CDR3 the conserved last residue, phenylalanine or tryptophan, is missing, so a read error is likely. The chain carries TRBV9 and TRBJ2-7; D uncertain. The CDR3 has 13 residues. CDR1 SGDLS and CDR2 YYNGEE come from the germline V gene. The V end lost 4 bases, the J end lost 2 bases, and 10 bases lay between the germline ends. The CDR3 sequence is CASSIKDAYEQYC. CDR3 coding DNA: TGTGCCAGCAGCATAAAGGATGCCTACGAGCAGTACTGC.

This clonotype was picked up many times. The chain is built from TRBV2 and TRBJ2-7, with D unclear. This CDR3 has 16 residues. Trimming left V 0 bases short and J 0 bases short, with 12 bases between. CDR1 and CDR2 from the germline V gene are SNHLY and FYNNEI. The CDR3 spells CASSEALREISYEQYF. Written as DNA, the CDR3 is TGTGCCAGCAGTGAAGCGCTTCGAGAGATCTCCTACGAGCAGTACTTC.

This clonotype has at least ten counts. The chain couples TRBV24-1 to TRBJ2-2; a weak D match, TRBD1 (5 bases). Trimming removed 8 bases at V and 2 bases at J, with 11 bases between. The CDR3 has 14 residues. Germline CDR1 KGHDR, CDR2 SFDVKD. This CDR3 reads CATNGRENTGELFF. The CDR3 DNA follows: TGTGCCACCAATGGCAGGGAAAACACCGGGGAGCTGTTTTTT.

The chain uses TRBV10-3 and TRBJ2-7, with TRBD1 matching 9 bases. With 8 bases clipped from V and 7 bases from J, the junction kept 9 bases outside the gene matches. This CDR3 is built from 13 residues. Germline V gene lookup returns CDR1 ENHRY and CDR2 SYGVKD. The CDR3 bases are TGTGCCATCTTGGGGGACAGGGCCGGGGAGCAGTACTTC. Its translation: CAILGDRAGEQYF.

This clonotype came up many times. The CDR3 sequence is CASSLDQIEDTQYF. CDR3 coding DNA: TGTGCCAGCAGCTTAGATCAGATCGAAGATACGCAGTATTTT. The chain employs TRBV7-8 and TRBJ2-3; D gene unclear. Trimming took off 1 base at V and 5 bases at J, with 10 bases between the two ends. The germline V gene encodes CDR1 SGHVS and CDR2 FQNEAQ. The CDR3 is made up of 14 amino acids. Full variable domain (rest looked up from reference TRBV7-8 and TRBJ2-3): GAGVSQSPRYKVAKRGQDVALRCDPISGHVSLFWYQQALGQGPEFLTYFQNEAQLDKSGLPSDRFFAERPEGSVSTLKIQRTQQEDSAVYLCASSLDQIEDTQYFGPGTRLTVL.

The table lists this clonotype with many counts. The chain uses TRBV4-1 and TRBJ2-7; 8 bases map to TRBD1. This CDR3 is 14 amino acids long. From germline, CDR1 is MGHRA and CDR2 YSYEKL. V was clipped by 2 bases and J by 3 bases; unmatched bases: 3. CDR3 sequence: CASSQLTGGYEQYF. DNA of the CDR3: TGCGCCAGCAGCCAACTTACAGGGGGCTACGAGCAGTACTTC.

The chain combines TRBV24-1 with TRBJ2-3; 7 positions match TRBD1. Germline V gene data show CDR1 as KGHDR and CDR2 as SFDVKD. There are 13 residues in the CDR3. V lost 7 bases to trimming and J lost 4 bases; unmatched junction nucleotides: 4. Here the CDR3 DNA reads TGTGCCACCAGGCTAGGGGGCGCAGATACGCAGTATTTT. This encodes CATRLGGADTQYF.

DNA for the CDR3: TGTGCCAGCAGCTTAGAGGGCGTGACTAGCGTCTGGAAGTACTTC. This translates into CASSLEGVTSVWKYF. The chain recombines TRBV5-8 with TRBJ2-7; TRBD2 agrees at 8 bases. This CDR3 region has 15 residues. Germline lookup yields CDR1 SGHTS and CDR2 YDEGEE. Trimming cost V 2 bases and J 11 bases; bases outside gene matches: 15.

J is TRBJ2-3 and V is TRBV7-6; perhaps TRBD1 as D (6 bases). The CDR3 sequence is 11 residues long. V dropped 8 bases and J dropped 6 bases, with 9 bases sitting between them. Germline CDR1 reads SGHVS; CDR2 reads FNYEAQ. The CDR3 is CASARGDTQYF. CDR3 sequence (DNA): TGTGCCAGCGCCAGGGGCGATACGCAGTATTTT.

This clonotype came up many times. The chain uses TRBV19 and TRBJ1-1; D unclear. Germline CDR1 reads LNHDA; CDR2 reads SQIVND (reference sequence). The V end was cut by 8 bases, the J end by 0 bases, with 10 bases between. There are 13 residues in the CDR3. CDR3 in amino acids: CASGELMNTEAFF. In DNA, the CDR3 is TGTGCCAGTGGGGAACTCATGAACACTGAAGCTTTCTTT.

This clonotype was seen at least ten times. The chain combines TRBV5-1 with TRBJ2-5; D ambiguous. Germline V lookup: CDR1 SGHRS, CDR2 YFSETQ. Trimming took off 0 bases at V and 1 base at J, with 10 bases between the two ends. There are 15 residues in the CDR3. CDR3 loop: CASSLGYSSQETQYF. CDR3 DNA sequence: TGCGCCAGCAGCTTGGGCTACAGCTCCCAAGAGACCCAGTACTTC.

The chain uses TRBV7-8 and TRBJ1-5; possibly TRBD1 for D (6 bases). V dropped 5 bases and J dropped 0 bases, with 14 bases sitting between them. The CDR3 runs 16 residues. Germline values: CDR1 SGHVS, CDR2 FQNEAQ. The CDR3 loop is CASSLRQVDSNQPQHF. CDR3 nucleotide sequence: TGTGCCAGCAGCCTCAGACAGGTGGATAGCAATCAGCCCCAGCATTTT.

This chain uses TRBV11-1 with TRBJ2-3; D perhaps matches TRBD1 (6 bases). Trimming took off 1 base at V and 0 bases at J, with 20 bases between the two ends. The length of the CDR3 is 19 residues. In germline, CDR1 is SGHAT, CDR2 FQDESV (reference sequence). CDR3 sequence reads: CASSLGPDRGGPSTDTQYF. The CDR3, as DNA: TGTGCCAGCAGCTTAGGCCCCGACAGAGGGGGTCCTAGCACAGATACGCAGTATTTT.

This chain links TRBV10-3 with TRBJ1-5; weak D call: TRBD1 (6 bases). Germline CDR1 ENHRY, CDR2 SYGVKD. V was pared by 3 bases and J by 1 base, with 16 bases between. The CDR3 has 17 residues. This CDR3 is CAISDRGGQGSNQPQHF. The CDR3, as DNA: TGTGCCATCAGTGATCGAGGGGGGCAGGGAAGCAATCAGCCCCAGCATTTT.

The rearrangement uses TRBV29-1 and TRBJ2-7, with 9 nucleotides matching TRBD2. There are 15 residues in the CDR3. The ends lost 4 bases at V and 3 bases at J; junction bases unmatched: 10. Germline V lookup: CDR1 SQVTM, CDR2 ANQGSEA. The CDR3 DNA reads as TGCAGCGTTGTTCGGAACGGGACTAGCAGCTACGAGCAGTACTTC. As protein: CSVVRNGTSSYEQYF.

This rearrangement joins TRBV7-2 to TRBJ1-6; possible D gene TRBD1, 5 bases. This CDR3 comprises 14 residues. Germline assignment: CDR1 SGHTA and CDR2 FQGNSA. V was cut by 1 base and J by 7 bases, with 8 bases left in between. CDR3 DNA: TGTGCCAGCAGCTTAGGGGGGTCCAATTCACCCCTCCACTTT. As protein: CASSLGGSNSPLHF.

This clonotype was picked up one time. The CDR3 region has the DNA TGTGCCACCAGCTGGGTGCCTTCCGGCGAGACCCAGTACTTC. This gives the protein CATSWVPSGETQYF. The chain links TRBV15 to TRBJ2-5; no definite D call. Germline values: CDR1 LNHNV, CDR2 YYDKDF (reference sequence). The CDR3 sequence is 14 residues long. The V and J ends lost 5 bases and 5 bases respectively, with 15 bases between them.

This clonotype has a count of ten or more. V is TRBV19 and J is TRBJ2-1, with 14 positions matching TRBD2. From germline, CDR1 is LNHDA and CDR2 SQIVND (reference sequence). V gave up 6 bases and J gave up 8 bases; unmatched junction bases: 6. The CDR3 consists of 15 residues. CDR3: CASRDRLAGGHEQFF. Here the CDR3 DNA reads TGTGCCAGTAGGGATAGACTAGCGGGGGGGCATGAGCAGTTCTTC.

Worth noting for this clonotype: One end of the junction is discordant with germline, which a read error may explain. This chain uses TRBV12-3 or TRBV12-4 with TRBJ1-6; 12 bases fit TRBD1. The CDR3 sequence is 15 residues long. The CDR3 protein is CASSLGTGGNSPLHF. The CDR3 DNA follows: TGTGCCAGCAGCTTAGGGACAGGGGGCAATTCACCTCTCCACTTT.

This clonotype was seen at least ten times. This rearrangement joins TRBV29-1 to TRBJ2-1, with D possibly being TRBD1 or TRBD2 (6 bases each). Germline CDR1 and CDR2: SQVTM and ANQGSEA. This CDR3 comprises 13 residues. V was trimmed by 7 bases and J by 6 bases, leaving 16 bases between them. CDR3 amino acids: CSGRGGSGNEQFF. The DNA of the CDR3 is TGCAGCGGGCGAGGGGGGAGTGGCAATGAGCAGTTCTTC.

This clonotype was counted at least ten times. CDR3 sequence reads: CASSGAGYNEQFF. The CDR3 nucleotides are TGTGCCAGCTCCGGGGCGGGATACAATGAGCAGTTCTTC. The rearrangement uses TRBV9 and TRBJ2-1; D is possibly TRBD2 (6 bases). The germline V gene has CDR1 SGDLS and CDR2 YYNGEE. Trimming removed 7 bases from V and 4 bases from J, with 12 bases in between. The CDR3 is 13 amino acids.

This clonotype was recorded at least ten times. An end of the junction does not agree with germline; a read error may underlie this. The V call is TRBV5-1, the J call TRBJ1-1; D remains unclear. Germline CDR1 SGHRS, CDR2 YFSETQ. The CDR3 sequence is 14 residues long. DNA for the CDR3: TGCGCCAGCACCTTGGAGGGAGTAACAGTAGAAGCTTTCTTT. It codes for CASTLEGVTVEAFF.

The rearrangement joins TRBV24-1 to TRBJ2-7; D is possibly TRBD1 (5 bases). Per germline, CDR1 KGHDR and CDR2 SFDVKD. The CDR3 loop spans 11 amino acids. Trimming shortened V by 12 bases and J by 0 bases, and 8 bases separated the two germline ends. CDR3 nucleotides: TGTGCCGCGACAGCCTCCTACGAGCAGTACTTC. This sequence encodes CAATASYEQYF.

This chain links TRBV9 with TRBJ2-7, with D possibly matching TRBD2 (5 bases). This CDR3 contains 14 residues. Trimming removed 2 bases at V and 2 bases at J, with 11 bases between. The germline CDR1 and CDR2 sequences are SGDLS and YYNGEE. The CDR3 loop reads CASSVTSEAYEQYF. DNA for the CDR3: TGTGCCAGCAGCGTCACTAGTGAAGCCTACGAGCAGTACTTC.